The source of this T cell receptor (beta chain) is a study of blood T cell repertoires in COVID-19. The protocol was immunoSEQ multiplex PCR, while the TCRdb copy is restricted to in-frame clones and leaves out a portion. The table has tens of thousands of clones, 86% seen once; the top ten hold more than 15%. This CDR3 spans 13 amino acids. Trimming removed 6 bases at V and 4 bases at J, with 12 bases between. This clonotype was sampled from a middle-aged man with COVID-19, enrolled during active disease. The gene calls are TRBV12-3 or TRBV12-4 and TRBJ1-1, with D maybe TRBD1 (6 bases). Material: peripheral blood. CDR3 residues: CASREQGTTEAFF. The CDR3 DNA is TGTGCCAGCAGAGAGCAGGGGACCACTGAAGCTTTCTTT.